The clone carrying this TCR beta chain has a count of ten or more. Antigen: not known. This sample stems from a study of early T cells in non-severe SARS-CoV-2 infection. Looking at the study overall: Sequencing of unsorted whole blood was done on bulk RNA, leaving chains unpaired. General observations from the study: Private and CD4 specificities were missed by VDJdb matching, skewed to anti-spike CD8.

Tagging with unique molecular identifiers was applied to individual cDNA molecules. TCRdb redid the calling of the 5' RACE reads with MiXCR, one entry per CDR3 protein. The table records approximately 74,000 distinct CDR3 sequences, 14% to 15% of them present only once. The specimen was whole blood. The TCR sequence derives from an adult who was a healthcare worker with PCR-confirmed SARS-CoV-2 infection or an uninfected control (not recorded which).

CDR3 DNA: TGCAGTGCTAGAGTAAACAACGAGCAGTACTTC. This gives the protein CSARVNNEQYF. This rearrangement joins TRBV20-1 to TRBJ2-7; no definite D call. V lost 1 base, J lost 5 bases, and 6 bases lay in between. Germline CDR1 and CDR2: DFQATT and SNEGSKA (reference sequence). This CDR3 is built from 11 residues.